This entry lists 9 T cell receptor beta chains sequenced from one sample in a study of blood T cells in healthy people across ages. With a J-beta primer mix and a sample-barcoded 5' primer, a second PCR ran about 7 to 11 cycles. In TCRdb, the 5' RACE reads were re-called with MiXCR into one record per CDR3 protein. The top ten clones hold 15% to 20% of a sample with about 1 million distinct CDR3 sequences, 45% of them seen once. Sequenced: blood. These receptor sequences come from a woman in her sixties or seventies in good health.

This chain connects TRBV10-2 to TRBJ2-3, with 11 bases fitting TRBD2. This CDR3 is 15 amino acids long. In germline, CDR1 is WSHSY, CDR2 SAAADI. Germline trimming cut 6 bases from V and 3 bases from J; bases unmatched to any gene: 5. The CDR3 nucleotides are TGCGCCAGCAGGTTAGCGGGAGGGCCTACAGATACGCAGTATTTT. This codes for CASRLAGGPTDTQYF.

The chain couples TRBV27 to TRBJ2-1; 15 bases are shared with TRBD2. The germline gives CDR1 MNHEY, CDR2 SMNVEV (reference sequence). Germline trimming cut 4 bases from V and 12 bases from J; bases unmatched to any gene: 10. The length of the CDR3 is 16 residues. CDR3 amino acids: CASSSWGLAGGIGQFF. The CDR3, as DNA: TGTGCCAGCAGTTCCTGGGGACTAGCGGGAGGAATAGGGCAGTTCTTC.

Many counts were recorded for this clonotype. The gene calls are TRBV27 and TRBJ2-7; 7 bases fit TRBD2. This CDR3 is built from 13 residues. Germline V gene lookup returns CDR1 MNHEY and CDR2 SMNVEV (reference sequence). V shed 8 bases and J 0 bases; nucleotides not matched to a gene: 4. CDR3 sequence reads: CASRRGSSYEQYF. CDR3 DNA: TGTGCCAGCCGCCGCGGGAGCTCCTACGAGCAGTACTTC.

The CDR3 DNA is TGTGCCAGCGTGTCATTCACAGATACGCAGTATTTT. Its protein is CASVSFTDTQYF. The V call is TRBV2, the J call TRBJ2-3; the D is unclear. The ends were cut back, 8 bases at V and 2 bases at J, with 8 bases in the middle. Germline assignment: CDR1 SNHLY and CDR2 FYNNEI. This CDR3 is built from 12 residues.

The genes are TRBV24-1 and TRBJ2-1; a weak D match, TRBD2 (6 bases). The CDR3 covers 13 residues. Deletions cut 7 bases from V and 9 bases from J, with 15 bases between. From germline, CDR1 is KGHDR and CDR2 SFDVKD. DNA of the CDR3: TGTGCCACCAGGGGTCGGGAGCGTGGTGAGCAGTTCTTC. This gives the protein CATRGRERGEQFF.

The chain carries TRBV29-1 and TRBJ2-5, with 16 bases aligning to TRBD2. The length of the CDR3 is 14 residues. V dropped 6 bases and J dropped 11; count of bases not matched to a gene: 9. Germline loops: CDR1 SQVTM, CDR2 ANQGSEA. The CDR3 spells CSVGTSGRVAEQYF. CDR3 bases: TGCAGCGTAGGGACTAGCGGGAGGGTCGCTGAGCAGTACTTC.

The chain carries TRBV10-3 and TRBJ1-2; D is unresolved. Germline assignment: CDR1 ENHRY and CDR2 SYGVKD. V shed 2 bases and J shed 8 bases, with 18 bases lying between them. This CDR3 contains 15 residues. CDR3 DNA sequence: TGTGCCATCAGTGAGATGGGCGATGAAAGAGGGGGCTACACCTTC. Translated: CAISEMGDERGGYTF.

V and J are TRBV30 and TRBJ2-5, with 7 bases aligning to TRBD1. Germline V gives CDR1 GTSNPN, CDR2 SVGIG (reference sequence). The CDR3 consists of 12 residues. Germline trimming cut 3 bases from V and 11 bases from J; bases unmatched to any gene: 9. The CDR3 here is CAWRAAGGEQYF. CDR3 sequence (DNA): TGTGCCTGGAGGGCCGCAGGGGGAGAGCAGTACTTC. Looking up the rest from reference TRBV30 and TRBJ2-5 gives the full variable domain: SQTIHQWPATLVQPVGSPLSLECTVEGTSNPNLYWYRQAAGRGLQLLFYSVGIGQISSEVPQNLSASRPQDRQFILSSKKLLLSDSGFYLCAWRAAGGEQYFGPGTRLLVL.

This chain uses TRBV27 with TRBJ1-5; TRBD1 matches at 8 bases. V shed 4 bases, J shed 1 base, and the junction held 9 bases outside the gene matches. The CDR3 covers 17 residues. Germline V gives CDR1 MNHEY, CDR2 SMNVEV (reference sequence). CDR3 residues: CASSSSNQGASNQPQHF. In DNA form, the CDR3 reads TGTGCCAGCAGTTCGTCGAATCAGGGGGCGAGCAATCAGCCCCAGCATTTT.